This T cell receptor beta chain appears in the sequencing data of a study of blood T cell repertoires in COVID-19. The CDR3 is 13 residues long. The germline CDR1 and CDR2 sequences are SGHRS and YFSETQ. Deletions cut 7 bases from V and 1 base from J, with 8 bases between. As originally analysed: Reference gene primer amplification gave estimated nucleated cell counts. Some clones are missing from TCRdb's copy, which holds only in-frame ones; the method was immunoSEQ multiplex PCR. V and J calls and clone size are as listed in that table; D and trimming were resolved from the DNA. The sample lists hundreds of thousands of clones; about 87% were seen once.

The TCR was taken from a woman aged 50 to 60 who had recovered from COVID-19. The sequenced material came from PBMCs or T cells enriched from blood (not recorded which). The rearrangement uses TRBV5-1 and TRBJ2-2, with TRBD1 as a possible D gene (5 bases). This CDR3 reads CASEDKNTGELFF. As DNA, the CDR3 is TGCGCCAGCGAGGACAAGAACACCGGGGAGCTGTTTTTT.